This entry describes one T cell receptor (beta chain). Antigen specificity is unknown. Some clones are missing from TCRdb's copy, which holds only in-frame ones; the method was immunoSEQ multiplex PCR. The sample holds roughly 120,000 clones, over 75% seen once. The data are from a study of T cell responses to AZD1222 COVID-19 vaccine. Study-level points and caveats: Unmutated variant regions are reportedly targeted by nearly half of spike-specific TCRs.

From germline, CDR1 is SGHRS and CDR2 YFSETQ. The CDR3 sequence is 15 residues long. The V end lost 3 bases, the J end lost 0 bases, and 13 bases lay between the germline ends. The chain uses TRBV5-1 and TRBJ2-7, with D possibly matching TRBD2 (7 bases). The material sequenced was peripheral blood, taken on day 0 of AZD1222 vaccination. The sequence came from an adult in good health. Written as DNA, the CDR3 is TGCGCCAGCAGCTGGGGGGGCAGTAGCTCCTACGAGCAGTACTTC. Translating gives CASSWGGSSSYEQYF. Together with reference TRBV5-1 and TRBJ2-7, the CDR3 gives the full variable domain: KAGVTQTPRYLIKTRGQQVTLSCSPISGHRSVSWYQQTPGQGLQFLFEYFSETQRNKGNFPGRFSGRQFSNSRSEMNVSTLELGDSALYLCASSWGGSSSYEQYFGPGTRLTVT.